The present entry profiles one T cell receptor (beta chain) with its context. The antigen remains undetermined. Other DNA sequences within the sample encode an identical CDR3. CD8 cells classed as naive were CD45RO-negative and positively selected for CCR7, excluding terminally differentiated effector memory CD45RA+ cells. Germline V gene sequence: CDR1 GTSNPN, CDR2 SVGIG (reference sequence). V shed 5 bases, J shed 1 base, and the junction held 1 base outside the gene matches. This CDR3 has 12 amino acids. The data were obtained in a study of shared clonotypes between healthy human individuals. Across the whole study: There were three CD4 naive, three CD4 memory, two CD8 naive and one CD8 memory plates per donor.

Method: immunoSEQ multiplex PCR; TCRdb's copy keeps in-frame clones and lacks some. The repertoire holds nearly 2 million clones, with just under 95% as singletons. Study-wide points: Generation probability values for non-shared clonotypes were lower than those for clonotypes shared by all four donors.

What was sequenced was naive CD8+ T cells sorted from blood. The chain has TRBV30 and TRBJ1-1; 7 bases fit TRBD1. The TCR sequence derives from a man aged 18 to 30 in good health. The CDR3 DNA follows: TGTGCCTGGGGACAGGCGAACACTGAAGCTTTCTTT. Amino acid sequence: CAWGQANTEAFF.